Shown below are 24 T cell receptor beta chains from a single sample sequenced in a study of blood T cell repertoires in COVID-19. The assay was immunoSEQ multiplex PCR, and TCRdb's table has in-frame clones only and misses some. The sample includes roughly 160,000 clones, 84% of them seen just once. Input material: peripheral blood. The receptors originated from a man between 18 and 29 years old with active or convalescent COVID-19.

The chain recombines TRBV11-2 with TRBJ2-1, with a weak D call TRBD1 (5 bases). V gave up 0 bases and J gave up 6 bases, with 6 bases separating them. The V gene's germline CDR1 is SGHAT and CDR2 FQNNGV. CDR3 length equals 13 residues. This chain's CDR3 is CASSLERGNEQFF. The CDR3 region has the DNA TGTGCCAGCAGCTTAGAAAGGGGCAATGAGCAGTTCTTC. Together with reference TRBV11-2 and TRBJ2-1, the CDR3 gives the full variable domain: EAGVAQSPRYKIIEKRQSVAFWCNPISGHATLYWYQQILGQGPKLLIQFQNNGVVDDSQLPKDRFSAERLKGVDSTLKIQPAKLEDSAVYLCASSLERGNEQFFGPGTRLTVL.

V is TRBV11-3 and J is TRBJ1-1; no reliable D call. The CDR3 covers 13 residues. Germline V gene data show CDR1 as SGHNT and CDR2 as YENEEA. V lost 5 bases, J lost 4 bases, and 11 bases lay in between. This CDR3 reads CASSVWRGTEAFF. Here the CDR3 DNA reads TGTGCCAGCAGCGTCTGGAGAGGCACTGAAGCTTTCTTT.

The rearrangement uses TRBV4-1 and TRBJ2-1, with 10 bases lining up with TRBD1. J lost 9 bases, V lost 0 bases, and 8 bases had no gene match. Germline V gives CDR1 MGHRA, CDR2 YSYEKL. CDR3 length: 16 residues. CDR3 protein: CASSQDLRTGGIEQFF. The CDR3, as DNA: TGCGCCAGCAGCCAAGATCTAAGGACAGGGGGAATTGAGCAGTTCTTC.

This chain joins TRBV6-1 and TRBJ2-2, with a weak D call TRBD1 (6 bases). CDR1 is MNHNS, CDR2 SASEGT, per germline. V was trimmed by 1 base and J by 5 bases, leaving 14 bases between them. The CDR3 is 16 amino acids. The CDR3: CASSEGGYRDTGELFF. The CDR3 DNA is TGTGCCAGCAGTGAAGGAGGATACAGGGATACCGGGGAGCTGTTTTTT.

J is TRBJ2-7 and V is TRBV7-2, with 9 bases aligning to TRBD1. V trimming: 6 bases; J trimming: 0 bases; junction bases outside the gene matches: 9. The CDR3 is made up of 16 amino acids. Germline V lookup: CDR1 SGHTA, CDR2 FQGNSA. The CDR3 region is CASSSGTGSISYEQYF. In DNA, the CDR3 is TGTGCCAGCAGTTCCGGGACAGGGAGTATCTCCTACGAGCAGTACTTC.

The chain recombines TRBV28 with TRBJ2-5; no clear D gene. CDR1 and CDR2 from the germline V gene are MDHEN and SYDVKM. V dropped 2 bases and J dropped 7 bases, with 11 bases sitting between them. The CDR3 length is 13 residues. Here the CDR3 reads CASSLRGTGTQYF. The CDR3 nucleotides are TGTGCCAGCAGTTTACGAGGTACGGGGACCCAGTACTTC.

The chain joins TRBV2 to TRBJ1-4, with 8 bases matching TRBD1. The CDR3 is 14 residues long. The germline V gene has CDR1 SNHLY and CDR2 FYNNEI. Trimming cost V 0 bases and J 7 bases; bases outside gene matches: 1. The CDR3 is CASSEATGVEKLFF. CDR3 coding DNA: TGTGCCAGCAGTGAAGCGACAGGGGTTGAAAAACTGTTTTTT.

In nucleotides, the CDR3 is TGCGCCAGCAGTGAGTCGGGGGGGGCCGGGGAGCTGTTTTTT. Amino acid sequence: CASSESGGAGELFF. The chain has TRBV10-2 and TRBJ2-2; 7 positions match TRBD2. CDR3 length: 14 amino acids. In germline, CDR1 is WSHSY, CDR2 SAAADI. V was clipped by 0 bases and J by 6 bases; unmatched bases: 1.

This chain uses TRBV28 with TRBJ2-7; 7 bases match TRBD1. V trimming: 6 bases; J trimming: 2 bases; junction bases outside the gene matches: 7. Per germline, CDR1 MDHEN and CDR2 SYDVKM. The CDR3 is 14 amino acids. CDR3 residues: CASRDHDRAYEQYF. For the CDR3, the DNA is TGTGCCAGCAGGGATCACGACAGGGCCTACGAGCAGTACTTC. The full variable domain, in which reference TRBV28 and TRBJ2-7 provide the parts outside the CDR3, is DVKVTQSSRYLVKRTGEKVFLECVQDMDHENMFWYRQDPGLGLRLIYFSYDVKMKEKGDIPEGYSVSREKKERFSLILESASTNQTSMYLCASRDHDRAYEQYFGPGTRLTVT.

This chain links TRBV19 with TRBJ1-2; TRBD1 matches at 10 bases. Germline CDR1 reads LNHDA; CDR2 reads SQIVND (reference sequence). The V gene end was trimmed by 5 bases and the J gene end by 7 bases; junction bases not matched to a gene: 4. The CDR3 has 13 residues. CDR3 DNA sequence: TGTGCCAGTAGTGACAGGGGGCCCGGTGGCTACACCTTC. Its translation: CASSDRGPGGYTF.

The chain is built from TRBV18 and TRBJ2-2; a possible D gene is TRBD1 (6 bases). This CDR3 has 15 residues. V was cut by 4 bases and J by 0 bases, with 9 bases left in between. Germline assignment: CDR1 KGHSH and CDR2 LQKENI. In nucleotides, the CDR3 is TGTGCCAGCTCACTTGGACAGTCGAACACCGGGGAGCTGTTTTTT. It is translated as CASSLGQSNTGELFF.

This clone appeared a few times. This CDR3 is CASSTGLAGSPYNEQFF. The CDR3 DNA reads TGTGCCAGCAGCACGGGACTAGCGGGATCCCCCTACAATGAGCAGTTCTTC. The V gene is TRBV7-9, the J gene TRBJ2-1; 13 bases fit TRBD2. V lost 5 bases and J lost 2; bases outside the gene matches: 6. CDR1 is SEHNR and CDR2 is FQNEAQ in the germline V gene (reference sequence). This CDR3 comprises 17 residues.

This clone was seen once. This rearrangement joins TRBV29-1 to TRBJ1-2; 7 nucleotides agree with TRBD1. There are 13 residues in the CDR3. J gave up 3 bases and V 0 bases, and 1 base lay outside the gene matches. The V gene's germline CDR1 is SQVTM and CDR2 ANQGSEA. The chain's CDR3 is CSVEDGQDYGYTF. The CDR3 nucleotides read TGCAGCGTTGAAGATGGACAGGACTATGGCTACACCTTC.

CDR3 loop: CASKGDLGFGELFF. The DNA for the CDR3 is TGTGCCAGTAAGGGGGATTTGGGGTTCGGGGAGCTGTTTTTT. V gene TRBV19 combines with J gene TRBJ2-2; D may be TRBD1 (6 bases). V shed 7 bases and J shed 7 bases, with 16 bases lying between them. Germline lookup yields CDR1 LNHDA and CDR2 SQIVND (reference sequence). CDR3 length: 14 amino acids.

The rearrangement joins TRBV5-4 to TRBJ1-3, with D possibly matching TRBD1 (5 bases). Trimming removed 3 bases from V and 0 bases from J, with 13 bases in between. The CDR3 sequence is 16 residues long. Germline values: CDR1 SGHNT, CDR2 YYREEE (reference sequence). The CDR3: CASSSKGLNSGNTIYF. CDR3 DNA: TGTGCCAGCAGCTCCAAGGGACTGAACTCTGGAAACACCATATATTTT.

The CDR3 protein is CASSSSPTGTYEQYF. CDR3 bases: TGTGCCAGCAGCTCCTCCCCTACAGGAACCTACGAGCAGTACTTC. The rearrangement links TRBV6-6 to TRBJ2-7, with a possible D match to TRBD1 (5 bases). CDR3 length equals 15 residues. The germline CDR1 and CDR2 sequences are MNHNY and SVGAGI (reference sequence). V was clipped by 6 bases and J by 2 bases, with 17 bases between them.

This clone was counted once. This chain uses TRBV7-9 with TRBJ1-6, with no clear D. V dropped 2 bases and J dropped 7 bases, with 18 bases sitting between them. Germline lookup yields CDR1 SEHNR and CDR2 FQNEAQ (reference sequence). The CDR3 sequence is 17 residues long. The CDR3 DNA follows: TGTGCCAGCAGCTTAAGGCGGGCAGGAGGGATGAATTCACCCCTCCACTTT. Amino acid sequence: CASSLRRAGGMNSPLHF.

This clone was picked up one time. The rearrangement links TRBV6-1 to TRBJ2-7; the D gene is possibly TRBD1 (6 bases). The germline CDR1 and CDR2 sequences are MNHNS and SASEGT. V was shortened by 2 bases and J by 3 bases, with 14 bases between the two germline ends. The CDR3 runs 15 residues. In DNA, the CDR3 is TGTGCCAGCAGTGAATCTGACAGGCTGGGCTACGAGCAGTACTTC. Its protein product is CASSESDRLGYEQYF.

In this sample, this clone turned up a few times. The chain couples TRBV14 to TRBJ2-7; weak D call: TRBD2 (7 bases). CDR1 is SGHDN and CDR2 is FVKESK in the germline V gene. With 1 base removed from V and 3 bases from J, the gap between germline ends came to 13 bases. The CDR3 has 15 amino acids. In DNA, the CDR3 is TGTGCCAGCAGCCAAGGAGGGGGGGGGCACTACGAGCAGTACTTC. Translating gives CASSQGGGGHYEQYF.

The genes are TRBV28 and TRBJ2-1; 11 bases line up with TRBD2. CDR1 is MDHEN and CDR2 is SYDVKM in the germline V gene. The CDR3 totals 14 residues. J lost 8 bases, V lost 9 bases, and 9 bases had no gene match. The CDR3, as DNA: TGTGCCAGTAACGAAGGGACTAGCGGCTATGAGCAGTTCTTC. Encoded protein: CASNEGTSGYEQFF. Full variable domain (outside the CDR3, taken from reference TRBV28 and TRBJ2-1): DVKVTQSSRYLVKRTGEKVFLECVQDMDHENMFWYRQDPGLGLRLIYFSYDVKMKEKGDIPEGYSVSREKKERFSLILESASTNQTSMYLCASNEGTSGYEQFFGPGTRLTVL.

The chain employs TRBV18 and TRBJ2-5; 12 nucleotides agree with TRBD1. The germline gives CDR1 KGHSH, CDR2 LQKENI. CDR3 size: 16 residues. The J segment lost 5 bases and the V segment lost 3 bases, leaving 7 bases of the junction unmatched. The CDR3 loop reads CASSPRGQGAEETQYF. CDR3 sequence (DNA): TGTGCCAGCTCACCGAGGGGACAGGGGGCGGAGGAGACCCAGTACTTC.

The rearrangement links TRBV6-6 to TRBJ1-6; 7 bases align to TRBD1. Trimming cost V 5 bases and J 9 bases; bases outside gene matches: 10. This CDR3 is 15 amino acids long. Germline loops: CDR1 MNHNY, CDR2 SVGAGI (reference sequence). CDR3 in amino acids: CASSPRDRDFSPLHF. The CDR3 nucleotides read TGTGCCAGCAGTCCCAGGGACAGAGATTTTTCACCCCTCCACTTT.

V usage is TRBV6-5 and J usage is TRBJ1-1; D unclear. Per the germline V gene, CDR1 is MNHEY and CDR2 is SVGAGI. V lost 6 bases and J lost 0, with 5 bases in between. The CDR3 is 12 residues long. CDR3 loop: CASRQLNTEAFF. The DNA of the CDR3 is TGTGCCAGCAGACAGTTGAACACTGAAGCTTTCTTT.

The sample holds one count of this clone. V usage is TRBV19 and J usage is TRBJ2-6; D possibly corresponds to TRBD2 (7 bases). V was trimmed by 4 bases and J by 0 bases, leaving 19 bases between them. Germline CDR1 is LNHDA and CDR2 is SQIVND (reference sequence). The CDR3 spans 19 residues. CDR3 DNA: TGTGCCAGTAGTAGCCCGTTGGGGGGGCCTAGCTCTGGGGCCAACGTCCTGACTTTC. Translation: CASSSPLGGPSSGANVLTF.